The 19 T cell receptor beta chains below were found in one sample sequenced in a study of T cell clonality in common variable immunodeficiency. The method was immunoSEQ multiplex PCR; TCRdb's version includes in-frame clones alone and lacks a portion of them. Recorded here are 39,000 or so clones, none singletons. The sequenced sample consisted of peripheral blood mononuclear cells. All receptors come from a person aged 18 to 75 in good health.

There are a few counts of this clone. The sequence runs out 3 residues before the end of the CDR3; the remainder is reconstructed from the germline J gene. The V gene is TRBV7-9, the J gene TRBJ1-1, with D unclear. The CDR3 runs to 13 residues. The V gene's germline CDR1 is SEHNR and CDR2 FQNEAQ (reference sequence). V lost 2 bases, J lost 2 bases, and 6 bases lay in between. CDR3 in amino acids: CASSLPGNTEAFF. The sequenced part of the CDR3 DNA is TGTGCCAGCAGCTTACCGGGTAACACTGAA.

This clone was detected ten times or more. This CDR3 reads CASQGSREGNQPQHF. The sequenced part of the CDR3 DNA is TGTGCCAGTCAGGGGTCCCGGGAGGGCAATCAGCCC. J is TRBJ1-5 and V is TRBV19, with a possible D match to TRBD1 (6 bases). The sequenced fragment ends 3 residues before the CDR3 boundary, so the rest is inferred from the germline J gene. The CDR3 contains 15 residues. V lost 8 bases to trimming and J lost 2 bases, with 16 bases between them. Germline lookup yields CDR1 LNHDA and CDR2 SQIVND (reference sequence).

This clone was detected ten times or more. This CDR3 reads CASSLYGTGGTFDGYTF. The sequenced part of the CDR3 DNA is TGCGCCAGCAGCTTGTATGGGACAGGGGGTACCTTTGATGGC. V and J are TRBV5-1 and TRBJ1-2; 11 bases match TRBD1. The read terminates 3 residues before the CDR3 end, so the remaining end is supplied by the germline J gene. This CDR3 region has 17 residues. J lost 6 bases, V lost 1 base, and 11 bases had no gene match. Germline CDR1 reads SGHRS; CDR2 reads YFSETQ. The entire variable domain, with the rest obtained from reference TRBV5-1 and TRBJ1-2, is as follows: KAGVTQTPRYLIKTRGQQVTLSCSPISGHRSVSWYQQTPGQGLQFLFEYFSETQRNKGNFPGRFSGRQFSNSRSEMNVSTLELGDSALYLCASSLYGTGGTFDGYTFGSGTRLTVV.

The sample holds many counts of this clone. The CDR3 end is not reached by the read, which stops 3 residues before it; the germline J gene fills it in. This chain joins TRBV20-1 and TRBJ1-1; TRBD1 aligns across 10 bases. The germline gives CDR1 DFQATT, CDR2 SNEGSKA (reference sequence). The CDR3 has 15 residues. The trim removed 5 bases at V and 6 bases at J, leaving 12 bases unmatched. The part of the CDR3 DNA that was read is TGCAGTGCTGCCCCATGGGACAGGGGACGACCTGAA. Amino acids: CSAAPWDRGRPE. The CDR3 in full is CSAAPWDRGRPEAFF.

This clone appeared many times. The read ends 3 residues before the CDR3 terminus; that terminus is restored from the germline J gene. V and J are TRBV20-1 and TRBJ1-1; D is perhaps TRBD1 (6 bases). Trimming removed 2 bases at V and 7 bases at J, with 14 bases between. CDR1 and CDR2 (germline): DFQATT, SNEGSKA (reference sequence). This CDR3 contains 13 residues. The CDR3 here is CSARKGHQNEAFF. Partial CDR3 DNA: TGCAGTGCTAGAAAGGGACATCAGAATGAA.

This clone was detected ten times or more. The sequenced fragment ends 3 residues before the CDR3 boundary, so the rest is inferred from the germline J gene. V is TRBV9 and J is TRBJ1-4; TRBD1 might be the D (5 bases). The V and J ends lost 0 bases and 7 bases respectively, with 10 bases between them. The CDR3 length is 14 residues. Germline assignment: CDR1 SGDLS and CDR2 YYNGEE. CDR3: CASSVGVGGEKLFF. Partial CDR3 DNA: TGTGCCAGCAGCGTAGGTGTGGGGGGTGAAAAA.

This clone was seen at least ten times. Sequencing ends 3 residues short of the CDR3 end; the germline J gene provides the rest. The chain combines TRBV20-1 with TRBJ1-2; no definite D call. Deletions cut 4 bases from V and 4 bases from J, with 16 bases between. CDR3 length: 14 amino acids. Germline V gene sequence: CDR1 DFQATT, CDR2 SNEGSKA (reference sequence). CDR3 protein: CSAIITGSIYGYTF. The CDR3 DNA, read in part, is TGCAGTGCTATAATCACGGGGTCAATCTATGGC.

Turning to this clone: The read halts 3 residues ahead of the CDR3 end, with the missing end drawn from the germline J gene. The J gene is TRBJ2-3, the V gene TRBV30; 11 bases match TRBD2. CDR3 size: 14 residues. Looked up from germline, CDR1 is GTSNPN and CDR2 is SVGIG (reference sequence). The CDR3 sequence: CAWSRLAGGETQYF. The CDR3 bases that were read are TGTGCCTGGAGCCGGCTAGCGGGAGGCGAGACG.

About this clone: The read ends 3 residues early relative to the CDR3; the germline J gene fills the gap. This rearrangement joins TRBV30 to TRBJ1-2, with D perhaps matching TRBD1 (6 bases). The CDR3 length is 16 residues. V dropped 2 bases and J dropped 6 bases, with 22 bases sitting between them. The germline CDR1 and CDR2 sequences are GTSNPN and SVGIG (reference sequence). The part of the CDR3 DNA that was read is TGTGCCTGGAGTACTACCCACCCGGGGACAAACGATGGC. Translated, it gives CAWSTTHPGTNDG. The whole CDR3 sequence reads CAWSTTHPGTNDGYTF.

This clone was picked up many times. The CDR3 goes on 3 residues after the read ends, and that part is filled in from the germline J gene. J is TRBJ2-1 and V is TRBV19; 8 bases are shared with TRBD1. The length of the CDR3 is 15 residues. J gave up 7 bases and V 6 bases, and 11 bases lay outside the gene matches. From germline, CDR1 is LNHDA and CDR2 SQIVND (reference sequence). The covered CDR3 bases are TGTGCCAGTAGGCGAGGGCAGGGGGCGCGGAATGAG. Residues: CASRRGQGARNE. The whole CDR3 is CASRRGQGARNEQFF.

This clone was observed at least ten times. The missing CDR3 end, 3 residues past where the read stops, is filled in from the germline J gene. The V call is TRBV29-1, the J call TRBJ2-3; D unclear. There are 15 residues in the CDR3. The V and J ends lost 6 bases and 1 base respectively, with 17 bases between them. The germline V gene has CDR1 SQVTM and CDR2 ANQGSEA. The CDR3 bases that were read are TGCAGCGTCCGAGGTCAGGTTGAGGGCACAGATACG. Translating it yields CSVRGQVEGTDT. The full CDR3 reads CSVRGQVEGTDTQYF.

Many counts were recorded for this clone. With the read ending 3 residues before the CDR3 end, the germline J gene is used to fill in that end. The chain carries TRBV7-2 and TRBJ1-1, with TRBD1 as a possible D gene (6 bases). Between the trimmed V and J ends, which lost 5 bases and 1 base, there was a span of 8 bases. This CDR3 spans 13 amino acids. The germline V gene has CDR1 SGHTA and CDR2 FQGNSA. The CDR3 DNA, read in part, is TGTGCCAGCAGCGAACAGGGGAACACTGAA. Translating it yields CASSEQGNTE. The complete CDR3 sequence is CASSEQGNTEAFF.

This clone has at least ten counts. The read terminates 3 residues ahead of where the CDR3 ends, so the germline J gene completes it. The chain is built from TRBV11-2 and TRBJ2-3; D is ambiguous. CDR3 size: 15 residues. Germline CDR1 SGHAT, CDR2 FQNNGV. CDR3 sequence: CASSPDSYLMIAQYF. The sequenced CDR3 bases are TGTGCCAGCAGCCCTGACTCTTACCTAATGATTGCG.

This clone was recorded many times. Read coverage stops 3 residues before the CDR3 terminus; the germline J gene supplies the remainder. This chain joins TRBV7-2 and TRBJ2-5, with D perhaps TRBD1 (5 bases). Per germline, CDR1 SGHTA and CDR2 FQGNSA. Trimming took off 7 bases at V and 4 bases at J, with 13 bases between the two ends. CDR3 size: 13 residues. The CDR3 reads CASTAGHPETQYF. The CDR3 bases that were read are TGTGCCAGCACTGCAGGACATCCAGAGACC.

This clone occurred many times. Read coverage stops 3 residues before the CDR3 terminus; the germline J gene supplies the remainder. The genes are TRBV15 and TRBJ1-3, with 8 nucleotides matching TRBD1. The V gene end was trimmed by 3 bases and the J gene end by 5 bases; junction bases not matched to a gene: 6. The CDR3 is 15 amino acids. Germline lookup yields CDR1 LNHNV and CDR2 YYDKDF (reference sequence). The DNA read from the CDR3 is TGTGCCACCAGCAGCCAGGGGGCGATTCGAAACACC. It specifies CATSSQGAIRNT. The CDR3 reads in full as CATSSQGAIRNTIYF. The full variable domain, its missing parts supplied by reference TRBV15 and TRBJ1-3, is DAMVIQNPRYQVTQFGKPVTLSCSQTLNHNVMYWYQQKSSQAPKLLFHYYDKDFNNEADTPDNFQSRRPNTSFCFLDIRSPGLGDTAMYLCATSSQGAIRNTIYFGEGSWLTVV.

This clone has ten or more counts. The missing CDR3 end, 3 residues past where the read stops, is filled in from the germline J gene. J is TRBJ2-3 and V is TRBV10-1, with 14 nucleotides matching TRBD2. Germline V gene lookup returns CDR1 WNHNN and CDR2 SYGVQD (reference sequence). This CDR3 has 18 amino acids. The sequenced part of the CDR3 DNA is TGCGCCAGCAGTGAGGGACTAGCGGGAGGTTTTAGGGGGGAGACG. This gives the protein CASSEGLAGGFRGET. The CDR3, in full, reads CASSEGLAGGFRGETQYF.

Comments on this clone: The read falls 3 residues short of the CDR3 end, and the missing part is taken from the germline J gene. This chain joins TRBV20-1 and TRBJ2-3, with 8 bases matching TRBD1. CDR3 size: 15 residues. Looked up from germline, CDR1 is DFQATT and CDR2 is SNEGSKA (reference sequence). CDR3 bases read: TGCAGAGCCCTAGATAGTTCAGGGGGCTTTCAGCCG. This sequence encodes CRALDSSGGFQP. The whole CDR3 is CRALDSSGGFQPQYF.

This clone was found a few times. The CDR3 here is CASRGTSGSYDYTF. The part of the CDR3 DNA that was read is TGTGCCAGCAGGGGGACTAGCGGGTCCTACGAC. The chain carries TRBV7-9 and TRBJ1-2; tentative D call: TRBD1 (5 bases). The observed sequence ends 3 residues before the CDR3 terminus, with the missing tail filled in from the germline J gene. The CDR3 consists of 14 residues. Germline CDR1 reads SEHNR; CDR2 reads FQNEAQ (reference sequence).

This clone was seen only a few times. The CDR3 end falls 3 residues outside the read, so it is completed with the germline J gene. V and J are TRBV5-5 and TRBJ2-1; 7 nucleotides match TRBD2. The J segment lost 9 bases and the V segment lost 1 base, leaving 10 bases of the junction unmatched. The CDR3 runs 15 residues. Germline V gene lookup returns CDR1 SGHKS and CDR2 YYEKEE (reference sequence). The DNA read from the CDR3 is TGTGCCAGCAGCTTGTTTGCGGGAGTGGGGGGTGAG. Protein sequence: CASSLFAGVGGE. The whole CDR3 protein reads CASSLFAGVGGEQFF.